These 18 T cell receptor beta chains were sequenced from one sample in a study of shared clonotypes between healthy human individuals. The repertoire was sequenced with immunoSEQ multiplex PCR; TCRdb's copy has only in-frame clones and lacks some. Of hundreds of thousands of clones listed, about 74% are singletons. Sequences were obtained from PBMCs. Every receptor here comes from a woman aged 40-49 years in good health. Some clones in this sample may be carry-over from other donors' samples.

The chain couples TRBV29-1 to TRBJ2-3, with 12 bases that match TRBD2. The germline V gene encodes CDR1 SQVTM and CDR2 ANQGSEA. The CDR3 runs to 14 residues. Trimming took 7 bases from V and 6 from J; bases not matched to a gene: 8. CDR3 coding DNA: TGCAGCGGATCGACTAGCGGGGGCGGTGATACGCAGTATTTT. It yields the protein CSGSTSGGGDTQYF.

This clone was picked up many times. The chain carries TRBV7-9 and TRBJ2-1; 7 bases line up with TRBD2. V lost 7 bases to trimming and J lost 4 bases; unmatched junction nucleotides: 7. CDR3 length equals 14 residues. The germline V gene has CDR1 SEHNR and CDR2 FQNEAQ (reference sequence). The CDR3 bases are TGTGCCAGCAACAAAGCGGGATCTTACAATGAGCAGTTCTTC. It translates to CASNKAGSYNEQFF. Looking up the rest from reference TRBV7-9 and TRBJ2-1 gives the full variable domain: DTGVSQNPRHKITKRGQNVTFRCDPISEHNRLYWYRQTLGQGPEFLTYFQNEAQLEKSRLLSDRFSAERPKGSFSTLEIQRTEQGDSAMYLCASNKAGSYNEQFFGPGTRLTVL.

This clone was detected once. The V call is TRBV6-8, the J call TRBJ2-7, with TRBD2 identical over 8 bases. Trimming cost V 2 bases and J 2 bases; bases outside gene matches: 17. The CDR3 contains 19 residues. Per germline, CDR1 MNHGY and CDR2 SAAAGT. In DNA, the CDR3 is TGTGCCAGCAGTTACGGCGTTCGACCGGGAGCGGGAGCCACCTACGAGCAGTACTTC. It yields the protein CASSYGVRPGAGATYEQYF.

This clone was observed many times. The V gene is TRBV30, the J gene TRBJ1-2; D is unclear. The germline V gene has CDR1 GTSNPN and CDR2 SVGIG (reference sequence). Trimming shortened V by 1 base and J by 3 bases, and 9 bases separated the two germline ends. CDR3 length: 13 residues. Written as DNA, the CDR3 is TGTGCCTGGAGTGAGATGACTCACTATGGCTACACCTTC. As protein: CAWSEMTHYGYTF.

On this clone itself: A much more abundant neighbour one base away suggests this may be a read error. Different DNA sequences within this sample yield the same CDR3. The V call is TRBV2, the J call TRBJ2-7, with D uncertain. Germline-derived CDR1 and CDR2 are SNHLY and FYNNEI. This CDR3 contains 12 residues. Trimming shortened V by 3 bases and J by 1 base, and 4 bases separated the two germline ends. The CDR3 region has the DNA TGTGCCAGCAGTGACAGGTCCTACGAGCAGTACTTC. Translating it yields CASSDRSYEQYF.

This chain connects TRBV10-3 to TRBJ2-1, with D maybe TRBD2 (6 bases). CDR1 is ENHRY, CDR2 SYGVKD, per germline. Trimming took 3 bases from V and 2 from J, leaving 11 bases between them. The CDR3 has 15 amino acids. The CDR3 is CAISEGLAPYNEQFF. Written as DNA, the CDR3 is TGTGCCATCAGTGAAGGCCTAGCGCCCTACAATGAGCAGTTCTTC.

This chain connects TRBV2 to TRBJ2-5; 11 nucleotides line up with TRBD1. The V and J ends lost 6 bases and 5 bases, in that order; junction bases with no gene match: 8. The CDR3 spans 15 residues. Per germline, CDR1 SNHLY and CDR2 FYNNEI. The CDR3 coding sequence is TGTGCCAGCAGAGCCGGGACAGGGGGATTTGAGACCCAGTACTTC. This encodes CASRAGTGGFETQYF.

The CDR3 sequence: CAWRGPVLTEAFF. The DNA for the CDR3 is TGTGCCTGGAGAGGGCCGGTACTGACTGAAGCTTTCTTT. This chain joins TRBV30 and TRBJ1-1; the D is unclear. The germline gives CDR1 GTSNPN, CDR2 SVGIG (reference sequence). CDR3 length: 13 amino acids. Deletions cut 3 bases from V and 5 bases from J, with 13 bases between.

On this clone: The sample has other DNA sequences that encode this CDR3 too. The chain recombines TRBV30 with TRBJ1-1; no reliable D call. The V gene lost 3 bases and the J gene lost 0 bases, with 2 bases spanning the gap. Germline CDR1 is GTSNPN and CDR2 is SVGIG (reference sequence). The CDR3 runs 11 residues. The CDR3 nucleotides read TGTGCCTGGAGCCTGAACACTGAAGCTTTCTTT. Translating it yields CAWSLNTEAFF. Using reference TRBV30 and TRBJ1-1 for the parts outside the CDR3, the full variable domain is SQTIHQWPATLVQPVGSPLSLECTVEGTSNPNLYWYRQAAGRGLQLLFYSVGIGQISSEVPQNLSASRPQDRQFILSSKKLLLSDSGFYLCAWSLNTEAFFGQGTRLTVV.

This rearrangement joins TRBV7-9 to TRBJ2-4; perhaps TRBD2 as D (7 bases). Germline CDR1 reads SEHNR; CDR2 reads FQNEAQ (reference sequence). The V and J ends lost 5 bases and 8 bases respectively, with 19 bases between them. The CDR3 is 15 amino acids. The CDR3 loop is CASSPSRGLRDIQYF. The CDR3 DNA sequence: TGTGCCAGCAGCCCCTCCAGGGGACTAAGAGACATTCAGTACTTC.

This chain links TRBV2 with TRBJ2-2; D is unclear. The CDR3 length is 14 residues. Trimming took 8 bases from V and 6 from J, leaving 16 bases between them. Per the germline V gene, CDR1 is SNHLY and CDR2 is FYNNEI. In DNA, the CDR3 is TGTGCCAGCGGTTGGGGTTTTATGGCCGGGGAGCTGTTTTTT. It codes for CASGWGFMAGELFF.

This clone was counted many times. The chain recombines TRBV27 with TRBJ2-1, with TRBD2 identical over 8 bases. The CDR3 contains 16 residues. The V and J ends lost 6 bases and 7 bases, in that order; junction bases with no gene match: 14. The germline V gene encodes CDR1 MNHEY and CDR2 SMNVEV (reference sequence). CDR3 in DNA: TGTGCCAGCAGGCCCCATGGTAGCGGGAAGAGAAATGAGCAGTTCTTC. Its translation is CASRPHGSGKRNEQFF.

This clone was counted at least ten times. At the DNA level, this CDR3 is encoded by other sequences in the same sample as well. The chain combines TRBV27 with TRBJ2-1, with TRBD1 matching over 7 bases. Per germline, CDR1 MNHEY and CDR2 SMNVEV (reference sequence). V trimming: 8 bases; J trimming: 4 bases; junction bases outside the gene matches: 5. There are 13 residues in the CDR3. The CDR3: CASRWDRYNEQFF. The CDR3, as DNA: TGTGCCAGCCGTTGGGACAGATACAATGAGCAGTTCTTC.

The genes are TRBV29-1 and TRBJ1-1, with unresolved D. CDR1 SQVTM and CDR2 ANQGSEA come from the germline V gene. V was clipped by 7 bases and J by 1 base, with 10 bases between them. This CDR3 region has 12 residues. The CDR3 here is CSAGRENTEAFF. Here the CDR3 DNA reads TGCAGCGCCGGGAGGGAGAACACTGAAGCTTTCTTT. The variable domain in full, with the rest retrieved from reference TRBV29-1 and TRBJ1-1, is SAVISQKPSRDICQRGTSLTIQCQVDSQVTMMFWYRQQPGQSLTLIATANQGSEATYESGFVIDKFPISRPNLTFSTLTVSNMSPEDSSIYLCSAGRENTEAFFGQGTRLTVV.

The chain employs TRBV5-1 and TRBJ1-1; the D gene is possibly TRBD1 (5 bases). Trimming pared 0 bases from V and 7 bases from J, leaving 10 bases between. The CDR3 runs 13 residues. Germline V gives CDR1 SGHRS, CDR2 YFSETQ. The CDR3 loop is CASSLAGSNEAFF. CDR3 in DNA: TGCGCCAGCAGCTTGGCAGGGAGTAATGAAGCTTTCTTT.

This clone was counted many times. Other DNA sequences in the sample encode the same CDR3. The chain uses TRBV11-1 and TRBJ1-1; the D is unclear. From germline, CDR1 is SGHAT and CDR2 FQDESV (reference sequence). The CDR3 is 13 amino acids. Between the trimmed V and J ends, which lost 5 bases and 0 bases, there was a span of 7 bases. CDR3 bases: TGTGCCAGCAGCAAGGAATTGAACACTGAAGCTTTCTTT. Protein sequence: CASSKELNTEAFF.

The count of this clone is one. The chain has TRBV18 and TRBJ1-2, with 9 bases that match TRBD1. Per the germline V gene, CDR1 is KGHSH and CDR2 is LQKENI. The CDR3 spans 16 residues. V trimming: 4 bases; J trimming: 5 bases; junction bases outside the gene matches: 11. The CDR3 here is CASSQGQGRAGYGYTF. Written as DNA, the CDR3 is TGTGCCAGCTCACAGGGACAGGGAAGAGCGGGTTATGGCTACACCTTC.

This clone was seen only once. This is likely an artifact of a read error, given a far larger clone one base away. V is TRBV2 and J is TRBJ1-5; D call uncertain. The CDR3 spans 14 residues. Trimming shortened V by 5 bases and J by 6 bases, and 14 bases separated the two germline ends. CDR1 is SNHLY and CDR2 is FYNNEI in the germline V gene. In DNA, the CDR3 is TGTGCCAGCAGTTACCAGGAAGCCGGTCAGCCCCAGCATTTT. Amino acids: CASSYQEAGQPQHF.